The source of this T cell receptor beta chain is a study of shared clonotypes between healthy human individuals. The protocol was immunoSEQ multiplex PCR, while the TCRdb copy is restricted to in-frame clones and leaves out a portion. The sample has over 1.5 million clones, approximately 98% seen once. This CDR3 region has 16 residues. Germline CDR1 is MNHNY and CDR2 is SVGAGI (reference sequence). V was shortened by 1 base and J by 0 bases, with 12 bases between the two germline ends. The V gene is TRBV6-6, the J gene TRBJ2-5; TRBD2 might be the D (5 bases). The receptor comes from a man younger than 45 in good health. The material sequenced was naive CD4+ T cells sorted from blood. Subset described: CD45RA+ positively selected. The CDR3 bases are TGTGCCAGCAGTTACTTCGGGGAATCGTACCAAGAGACCCAGTACTTC. As protein: CASSYFGESYQETQYF.